These T cell receptor beta chains were read from a single sample in a study of identical twins. Each CDR3 protein gets one entry after TCRdb re-called the 5' RACE reads with MiXCR. The top ten clones hold nearly 0.45% of a sample with 450,000 to 650,000 distinct CDR3 sequences, roughly 15% of them seen once. The data also belong to a second study, concerning yellow fever vaccine responses in identical twins.

The sequencing sample was made of CD4+ T cells sorted from blood. These receptors were collected from a woman between 18 and 30 years old in good health. Each CDR3 is given with its conserved first and last residue. A D gene is named only where the DNA matches it firmly. Some rows have no size entry. The others give once, few or many, or a class for an expanded clone.

v_call	d_call	j_call	clone_size	cdr3_aa	cdr3_nt
TRBV15	TRBD2	TRBJ2-1	once	CATSRDHGTSSFEQFF	TGTGCCACCAGCAGAGATCATGGGACTAGCTCCTTTGAGCAGTTCTTC
TRBV10-3	NA	TRBJ2-2	many	CASRGAGNTGELFF	TGTGCCTCCCGTGGGGCCGGGAACACCGGGGAGCTGTTTTTT
TRBV25-1	NA	TRBJ1-2	NA	CASMGGYVGYTF	TGTGCCAGCATGGGAGGTTATGTTGGCTACACCTTC
TRBV7-8	NA	TRBJ2-5	many	CASSPREGQETQYF	TGTGCCAGCAGCCCCCGAGAGGGACAAGAGACCCAGTACTTC
TRBV27	TRBD1	TRBJ1-6	NA	CASRTSVGQGRGFNSPLHF	TGTGCCAGCAGAACGTCAGTGGGACAGGGGCGCGGGTTCAATTCACCCCTCCACTTT
TRBV12-3/TRBV12-4	NA	TRBJ2-5	NA	CASSLGTPGERTQYF	TGTGCCAGCAGTTTGGGGACCCCAGGGGAAAGGACCCAGTACTTC
TRBV28	TRBD1	TRBJ2-1	NA	CASSLNAGTGIREQFF	TGTGCCAGCAGTTTGAACGCCGGGACAGGAATTCGTGAGCAGTTCTTC
TRBV20-1	TRBD1	TRBJ2-5	NA	CSATTGTGMETQYF	TGCAGTGCAACCACCGGGACAGGGATGGAGACCCAGTACTTC
TRBV5-1	NA	TRBJ2-5	few	CASSQAVEGTQYF	TGCGCCAGCAGCCAGGCTGTGGAAGGGACCCAGTACTTC
TRBV7-9	NA	TRBJ2-1	few	CASKLEAEFYNEQFF	TGTGCCAGCAAGCTTGAAGCGGAATTCTACAATGAGCAGTTCTTC
TRBV20-1	TRBD2	TRBJ2-3	NA	CSAIRLAGAADTQYF	TGCAGTGCCATTAGACTAGCGGGAGCAGCAGATACGCAGTATTTT
TRBV3-1	TRBD2	TRBJ2-1	NA	CASSPRAGGGNEQFF	TGTGCCAGCAGCCCTCGTGCGGGAGGGGGGAATGAGCAGTTCTTC
TRBV24-1	NA	TRBJ2-1	NA	CATRGKGQGSYNEQFF	TGTGCCACCAGGGGGAAGGGCCAGGGGTCCTACAATGAGCAGTTCTTC
TRBV5-1	NA	TRBJ1-1	NA	CASSLAPGMNTEAFF	TGCGCCAGCAGCTTGGCCCCAGGAATGAACACTGAAGCTTTCTTT
TRBV20-1	TRBD2	TRBJ2-1	NA	CSATGTSGSSYNEQFF	TGCAGTGCTACGGGGACTAGCGGGAGCTCCTACAATGAGCAGTTCTTC
TRBV20-1	NA	TRBJ1-2	few	CSARDRAAYGYTF	TGCAGTGCTAGAGATAGGGCAGCCTATGGCTACACCTTC
TRBV12-3/TRBV12-4	NA	TRBJ2-5	NA	CASSFWGHIQETQYF	TGTGCCAGCAGTTTTTGGGGACATATCCAAGAGACCCAGTACTTC
TRBV5-1	TRBD2	TRBJ2-7	NA	CASSSLWTSGSYEQYF	TGCGCCAGCAGCTCGCTTTGGACTAGCGGATCCTACGAGCAGTACTTC
TRBV4-1	NA	TRBJ2-2	few	CASSSAGHSNTGELFF	TGCGCCAGCAGCTCGGCAGGGCACTCCAACACCGGGGAGCTGTTTTTT
TRBV5-1	TRBD1	TRBJ2-1	NA	CASSYGGTGGYNEQFF	TGCGCCAGCAGCTACGGGGGGACAGGGGGCTACAATGAGCAGTTCTTC
TRBV3-1	NA	TRBJ1-4	NA	CASSQTHTAGEKLFF	TGTGCCAGCAGCCAAACGCACACGGCGGGCGAAAAACTGTTTTTT
TRBV5-1	NA	TRBJ2-1	NA	CASSLEYRYNEQFF	TGCGCCAGCAGCTTGGAATACAGGTACAATGAGCAGTTCTTC
TRBV5-1	NA	TRBJ2-3	NA	CASSLLAQPIPNTQYF	TGCGCCAGCAGCTTGTTGGCCCAACCCATCCCCAATACGCAGTATTTT
TRBV18	NA	TRBJ2-3	NA	CASSRGGLGTDTQYF	TGTGCCAGCTCACGGGGGGGGCTTGGCACAGATACGCAGTATTTT
TRBV20-1	NA	TRBJ2-1	few	CSAESGRRTYNEQFF	TGCAGTGCAGAGTCGGGCAGACGAACCTACAATGAGCAGTTCTTC
TRBV12-3/TRBV12-4	NA	TRBJ2-3	many	CASTPRGTDTQYF	TGTGCCAGCACTCCGAGGGGCACAGATACGCAGTATTTT
TRBV6-5	TRBD1	TRBJ2-7	NA	CASSYRFTGQGLSHEQYF	TGTGCCAGCAGTTATAGGTTTACGGGACAGGGCCTTTCGCACGAGCAGTACTTC
TRBV12-3/TRBV12-4	NA	TRBJ1-5	NA	CASSLTPSNQPQHF	TGTGCCAGCAGCTTGACCCCTAGCAATCAGCCCCAGCATTTT
TRBV20-1	NA	TRBJ1-1	NA	CSALRAQAFF	TGCAGTGCCCTAAGGGCTCAGGCTTTCTTT